Listed below are T cell receptor beta chains from one sample, sequenced in a study of PD-L1 blockade in urothelial cancer. The protocol was immunoSEQ multiplex PCR, while the TCRdb copy is restricted to in-frame clones and leaves out a portion. The sample holds under 40,000 clones, about 90% seen once. This material consisted of PBMCs, taken around atezolizumab (anti-PD-L1) treatment. These receptors were collected from a man aged 50-60 years with urothelial cancer. CDR3s include the opening cysteine and the closing phenylalanine or tryptophan. A D gene is named only where the DNA matches it firmly. Expanded clones are given a class, and other clones once, few, many or no size at all.

clone size: .
J gene: TRBJ1-6
D gene: TRBD1
V gene: TRBV7-9
CDR3 DNA: TGTGCCAGCAGCTTCCAGGGGGAGGCCTTTTTCTCCTATAATTCACCCCTCCACTTT
CDR3 protein: CASSFQGEAFFSYNSPLHF

clone size: .
J gene: TRBJ2-3
D gene: TRBD2
V gene: TRBV4-2
CDR3 DNA: TGTGCCAGCAGCCAAGAAACCCTAGCGGGGGGGCCGTTAGATACGCAGTATTTT
CDR3 protein: CASSQETLAGGPLDTQYF

clone size: .
J gene: TRBJ1-5
D gene: .
V gene: TRBV2
CDR3 DNA: TGTGCCAGCAGTGACGGGTTGGTGGTAGCCAGCAATCAGCCCCAGCATTTT
CDR3 protein: CASSDGLVVASNQPQHF

clone size: .
J gene: TRBJ2-7
D gene: .
V gene: TRBV6-4
CDR3 DNA: TGTGCCAGCAGTGACATCTTCGCCTACGAGCAGTACTTC
CDR3 protein: CASSDIFAYEQYF

clone size: .
J gene: TRBJ1-5
D gene: .
V gene: TRBV5-8
CDR3 DNA: TGTGCCAGCAGCCAAGAGCCTTTACGGGGGGGCAATCAGCCCCAGCATTTT
CDR3 protein: CASSQEPLRGGNQPQHF

clone size: .
J gene: TRBJ2-5
D gene: .
V gene: TRBV15
CDR3 DNA: TGTGCCACCAGCAGAGGGGGAGCGCGGAGGGAAGAGACCCAGTACTTC
CDR3 protein: CATSRGGARREETQYF

clone size: .
J gene: TRBJ1-2
D gene: TRBD1
V gene: TRBV6-5
CDR3 DNA: TGTGCCAGCAAGGGGGGACAGGCCTATGGCTACACCTTC
CDR3 protein: CASKGGQAYGYTF

clone size: .
J gene: TRBJ2-5
D gene: TRBD2
V gene: TRBV23-1
CDR3 DNA: TGCGCCAGCAGTCAAGGTCACTGCGGGGGGGAGACCCAGTACTTC
CDR3 protein: CASSQGHCGGETQYF

clone size: .
J gene: TRBJ2-1
D gene: TRBD2
V gene: TRBV19
CDR3 DNA: TGTGCCAGTAGTATAGTGGTAGCGGGGGGGCGGGAGCAGTTCTTC
CDR3 protein: CASSIVVAGGREQFF

clone size: .
J gene: TRBJ2-1
D gene: .
V gene: TRBV5-4
CDR3 DNA: TGTGCCAGCAGCTCCGGGACTCCCATCTACAATGAGCAGTTCTTC
CDR3 protein: CASSSGTPIYNEQFF

clone size: .
J gene: TRBJ2-7
D gene: TRBD1
V gene: TRBV11-2
CDR3 DNA: TGTGCCAGCAGCGCAAACCGGGACAGCTCCTACGAGCAGTACTTC
CDR3 protein: CASSANRDSSYEQYF

clone size: .
J gene: TRBJ2-7
D gene: TRBD1
V gene: TRBV15
CDR3 DNA: TGTGCCACCAGCAGAGCCTCTTGGACAGGATGGGACGAGCAGTACTTC
CDR3 protein: CATSRASWTGWDEQYF

clone size: .
J gene: TRBJ2-5
D gene: TRBD1
V gene: TRBV2
CDR3 DNA: TGTGCCAGCAGCAAAGGGACAGGGATGTCCGAGACCCAGTACTTC
CDR3 protein: CASSKGTGMSETQYF

clone size: .
J gene: TRBJ1-1
D gene: TRBD1
V gene: TRBV2
CDR3 DNA: TGTGCCAGCAAACCGTCCGGGACAGGGAACCCTGAAGCTTTCTTT
CDR3 protein: CASKPSGTGNPEAFF

clone size: once
J gene: TRBJ2-7
D gene: .
V gene: TRBV29-1
CDR3 DNA: TGCAGCGTTCGCGGCAGGGTCTCCTACGAGCAGTACTTC
CDR3 protein: CSVRGRVSYEQYF

clone size: .
J gene: TRBJ1-2
D gene: TRBD1
V gene: TRBV14
CDR3 DNA: TGTGCCAGCAGCCAAGGGCTTTACAGGGGCGGCTACACCTTC
CDR3 protein: CASSQGLYRGGYTF

clone size: .
J gene: TRBJ2-1
D gene: TRBD1
V gene: TRBV7-9
CDR3 DNA: TGTGCCAGCAGCTTGGGCAGGGGGTTGTTCAATGAGCAGTTCTTC
CDR3 protein: CASSLGRGLFNEQFF

clone size: .
J gene: TRBJ1-3
D gene: .
V gene: TRBV30
CDR3 DNA: TGTGCCTGGAGTGTTGGGGGCAGTAGCTCTGGAAACACCATATATTTT
CDR3 protein: CAWSVGGSSSGNTIYF

clone size: once
J gene: TRBJ2-7
D gene: TRBD1
V gene: TRBV12-5
CDR3 DNA: TGTGCTAGTGGTCAGGACAGGGGAAGAGGCGAGCAGTACTTC
CDR3 protein: CASGQDRGRGEQYF

clone size: .
J gene: TRBJ1-5
D gene: .
V gene: TRBV18
CDR3 DNA: TGTGCCAGCTCACCACTATCTCCGGAGGATAATCAGCCCCAGCATTTT
CDR3 protein: CASSPLSPEDNQPQHF

clone size: .
J gene: TRBJ2-1
D gene: TRBD2
V gene: TRBV27
CDR3 DNA: TGTGCCAGCAGTCGACTAGCGGGAGTGGGTGAGCAGTTCTTC
CDR3 protein: CASSRLAGVGEQFF

clone size: .
J gene: TRBJ2-3
D gene: .
V gene: TRBV9
CDR3 DNA: TGTGCCAGCAGCGTAGGTGGGGCCCCAGATACGCAGTATTTT
CDR3 protein: CASSVGGAPDTQYF

clone size: .
J gene: TRBJ2-1
D gene: .
V gene: TRBV6-5
CDR3 DNA: TGTGCCAGCAGTCCCGGGTCTTACAATGAGCAGTTCTTC
CDR3 protein: CASSPGSYNEQFF

clone size: .
J gene: TRBJ2-2
D gene: TRBD1
V gene: TRBV10-1
CDR3 DNA: TGCGCCAGCGCCGGGACAGCGAACACCGGGGAGCTGTTTTTT
CDR3 protein: CASAGTANTGELFF

clone size: .
J gene: TRBJ2-7
D gene: .
V gene: TRBV5-1
CDR3 DNA: TGCGCCAGCAGCCCCGGGGATCTTAGAGACGAGCAGTACTTC
CDR3 protein: CASSPGDLRDEQYF

clone size: .
J gene: TRBJ2-3
D gene: TRBD1
V gene: TRBV5-1
CDR3 DNA: TGCGCCAGCAGCTTACCCCGACAGGGGCCAGATACGCAGTATTTT
CDR3 protein: CASSLPRQGPDTQYF

clone size: .
J gene: TRBJ2-7
D gene: TRBD1
V gene: TRBV9
CDR3 DNA: TGTGCCAGCAGCGTAGAGGGACAGCCCATCCACGAGCAGTACTTC
CDR3 protein: CASSVEGQPIHEQYF

clone size: .
J gene: TRBJ2-5
D gene: TRBD1
V gene: TRBV25-1
CDR3 DNA: TGTGCCAGCAGTGAACCACTAGACAGGGAACAAGAGACCCAGTACTTC
CDR3 protein: CASSEPLDREQETQYF

clone size: .
J gene: TRBJ2-3
D gene: TRBD2
V gene: TRBV29-1
CDR3 DNA: TGCAGCGTTGAATGGCTAGCGGGGGGCCCTCGCACAGATACGCAGTATTTT
CDR3 protein: CSVEWLAGGPRTDTQYF

clone size: .
J gene: TRBJ1-2
D gene: .
V gene: TRBV9
CDR3 DNA: TGTGCCAGCAGGGCGGGGGTCTATGGCTACACCTTC
CDR3 protein: CASRAGVYGYTF

clone size: once
J gene: TRBJ2-3
D gene: TRBD2
V gene: TRBV4-2
CDR3 DNA: TGTGCCAGCAGCCAAGTGGGAGGGGCCTCTAGCACAGATACGCAGTATTTT
CDR3 protein: CASSQVGGASSTDTQYF

clone size: .
J gene: TRBJ1-6
D gene: TRBD1
V gene: TRBV15
CDR3 DNA: TGTGCCACCAGCGGCCGACAGGGAAGGTCCTATAATTCACCCCTCCACTTT
CDR3 protein: CATSGRQGRSYNSPLHF

clone size: .
J gene: TRBJ2-1
D gene: TRBD1
V gene: TRBV2
CDR3 DNA: TGTGCCACCGAGCGGGACAGGGGGAGGAATGAGCAGTTCTTC
CDR3 protein: CATERDRGRNEQFF

clone size: .
J gene: TRBJ2-1
D gene: .
V gene: TRBV4-1
CDR3 DNA: TGCGCCAGCAGCCAAGGGCAGGGGACCTACAATGAGCAGTTCTTC
CDR3 protein: CASSQGQGTYNEQFF

clone size: .
J gene: TRBJ2-3
D gene: .
V gene: TRBV13
CDR3 DNA: TGTGCCAGCAGCCCGGGCACAGATACGCAGTATTTT
CDR3 protein: CASSPGTDTQYF

clone size: .
J gene: TRBJ2-5
D gene: TRBD2
V gene: TRBV10-2
CDR3 DNA: TGCGCCAGCAGTGAGCAGACTAGCGGGACTGGGTACTTC
CDR3 protein: CASSEQTSGTGYF

clone size: .
J gene: TRBJ2-3
D gene: .
V gene: TRBV30
CDR3 DNA: TGTGCCTGGAGTAGGTCAGGAACTCTGGATACGCAGTATTTT
CDR3 protein: CAWSRSGTLDTQYF

clone size: .
J gene: TRBJ2-5
D gene: .
V gene: TRBV6-1
CDR3 DNA: TGTGCCATACTTAGGGGAAGGGAGACCCAGTACTTC
CDR3 protein: CAILRGRETQYF

clone size: .
J gene: TRBJ1-3
D gene: TRBD1
V gene: TRBV9
CDR3 DNA: TGTGCCAGCAGCGCTTTACCACGGGACAGCCTAAACACCATATATTTT
CDR3 protein: CASSALPRDSLNTIYF

clone size: once
J gene: TRBJ1-2
D gene: TRBD1
V gene: TRBV30
CDR3 DNA: TGTGCCTGGAGTCGGAGGACAGGGGGGGGAGGCTATGGCTACACCTTC
CDR3 protein: CAWSRRTGGGGYGYTF

clone size: few
J gene: TRBJ1-3
D gene: .
V gene: TRBV7-6
CDR3 DNA: TGTGCCAGCAGCGCCAACACTTGGGGGCTAAGCTCTGGAAACACCATATATTTT
CDR3 protein: CASSANTWGLSSGNTIYF

clone size: .
J gene: TRBJ1-1
D gene: .
V gene: TRBV11-3
CDR3 DNA: TGTGCCAGCAGCCAAAGCACAGGGCCGGGCACTGAAGCTTTCTTT
CDR3 protein: CASSQSTGPGTEAFF

clone size: .
J gene: TRBJ2-5
D gene: .
V gene: TRBV20-1
CDR3 DNA: TGTAAGTACCAAGAGACCCAGTACTTC
CDR3 protein: CKYQETQYF

clone size: few
J gene: TRBJ1-6
D gene: .
V gene: TRBV27
CDR3 DNA: TGTGCCAGCAGTTTAGGAGGGCTTAAATCCTATAATTCACCCCTCCACTTT
CDR3 protein: CASSLGGLKSYNSPLHF

clone size: medium-sized
J gene: TRBJ2-7
D gene: TRBD1
V gene: TRBV7-9
CDR3 DNA: TGTGCCAGCAGCTTTCCATCTACGGACAGGGGATCCTACGAGCAGTACTTC
CDR3 protein: CASSFPSTDRGSYEQYF

clone size: .
J gene: TRBJ2-7
D gene: .
V gene: TRBV28
CDR3 DNA: TGTGCCAGCAGTTTATCCAACGTAGCGGTGCAGTACTTC
CDR3 protein: CASSLSNVAVQYF

clone size: .
J gene: TRBJ2-5
D gene: TRBD2
V gene: TRBV7-8
CDR3 DNA: TGTGCCAGCAGCTCGGGACTAGCGGGGGGGCCGCACCAAGAGACCCAGTACTTC
CDR3 protein: CASSSGLAGGPHQETQYF

clone size: .
J gene: TRBJ2-3
D gene: TRBD2
V gene: TRBV5-4
CDR3 DNA: TGTGCCAGCAGCTCCTTCCCGGGGGGGAGCACAGATACGCAGTATTTT
CDR3 protein: CASSSFPGGSTDTQYF